Following are 25 T cell receptor beta chains from one sample sequenced in a study of cytomegalovirus exposure and HLA in healthy donors. Sequencing used immunoSEQ multiplex PCR; TCRdb keeps in-frame clones, though not all of them. The sample has 55,000 to 65,000 clones, about 92% seen once. The sequenced sample was PBMCs. The receptors were sampled from a man in his late teens or twenties in good health and CMV-seronegative.

The chain employs TRBV6-5 and TRBJ2-1; 8 nucleotides line up with TRBD1. This CDR3 has 15 amino acids. Germline V gene lookup returns CDR1 MNHEY and CDR2 SVGAGI. J was trimmed by 0 bases and V by 6 bases; bases with no gene match: 4. Here the CDR3 reads CASSTTGGSYNEQFF. CDR3 nucleotide sequence: TGTGCCAGCAGCACCACAGGGGGCTCCTACAATGAGCAGTTCTTC.

The chain combines TRBV5-5 with TRBJ2-2; the D is unclear. The CDR3 runs to 12 residues. V was clipped by 5 bases and J by 5 bases, with 7 bases between them. Germline V gene sequence: CDR1 SGHKS, CDR2 YYEKEE (reference sequence). CDR3 in DNA: TGTGCCAGCAGTTTTAATACCGGGGAGCTGTTTTTT. Its protein product is CASSFNTGELFF.

The chain has TRBV4-1 and TRBJ2-1; 9 bases are shared with TRBD2. The CDR3 length is 14 residues. J lost 6 bases, V lost 4 bases, and 4 bases had no gene match. Germline CDR1 is MGHRA and CDR2 is YSYEKL. CDR3 amino acids: CASSLGTSINEQFF. The DNA for the CDR3 is TGCGCCAGCAGCCTAGGGACTAGCATCAATGAGCAGTTCTTC.

In this sample, this clone turned up once. This chain connects TRBV5-1 to TRBJ2-1; 7 positions agree with TRBD2. The germline gives CDR1 SGHRS, CDR2 YFSETQ. The trim removed 4 bases at V and 2 bases at J, leaving 6 bases unmatched. The CDR3 loop spans 15 amino acids. CDR3 in DNA: TGCGCCAGCAGCCGGGGGGACTTGCCCTACAATGAGCAGTTCTTC. Its protein product is CASSRGDLPYNEQFF.

To note about this clone: Compared with germline, one end of the junction differs, possibly owing to a read error. At the DNA level, this CDR3 is encoded by other sequences in the same sample as well. The V call is TRBV6-5, the J call TRBJ1-1, with unresolved D. This CDR3 comprises 14 residues. Looked up from germline, CDR1 is MNHEY and CDR2 is SVGAGI. CDR3 in amino acids: CASSYSAENTEAFF. DNA for the CDR3: TGCGCCAGCAGTTACTCGGCAGAGAACACTGAAGCTTTCTTT.

The rearrangement uses TRBV9 and TRBJ1-1, with D unresolved. The CDR3 runs 13 residues. The germline CDR1 and CDR2 sequences are SGDLS and YYNGEE. V was shortened by 2 bases and J by 4 bases, with 9 bases between the two germline ends. The CDR3 protein is CASSVGVATEAFF. The CDR3 nucleotides are TGTGCCAGCAGCGTCGGGGTGGCCACTGAAGCTTTCTTT.

J is TRBJ2-6 and V is TRBV6-6; no firm D call. The V and J ends lost 6 bases and 0 bases respectively, with 12 bases between them. This CDR3 comprises 16 residues. CDR1 is MNHNY, CDR2 SVGAGI, per germline (reference sequence). The CDR3 sequence is CASRRLDTSGANVLTF. The CDR3 coding sequence is TGTGCCAGCAGGAGACTGGATACCTCTGGGGCCAACGTCCTGACTTTC.

This clone was detected a few times. This chain joins TRBV28 and TRBJ1-2, with TRBD1 identical over 7 bases. The CDR3 contains 13 residues. V lost 3 bases and J lost 6; bases outside the gene matches: 4. Germline V gene lookup returns CDR1 MDHEN and CDR2 SYDVKM. CDR3 sequence: CASSFRGADGYTF. CDR3 nucleotides: TGTGCCAGCAGTTTCAGGGGGGCTGATGGCTACACCTTC.

The rearrangement uses TRBV7-2 and TRBJ1-2, with 8 bases lining up with TRBD1. V shed 4 bases, J shed 3 bases, and the junction held 19 bases outside the gene matches. The CDR3 runs to 19 residues. Germline V gives CDR1 SGHTA, CDR2 FQGNSA. The CDR3 loop is CASSSTTEGIQGGHYGYTF. For the CDR3, the DNA is TGTGCCAGCAGCTCGACCACCGAGGGGATACAGGGGGGGCACTATGGCTACACCTTC.

This chain connects TRBV28 to TRBJ2-3, with D possibly being TRBD1 (5 bases). Per germline, CDR1 MDHEN and CDR2 SYDVKM. The CDR3 totals 14 residues. V was shortened by 5 bases and J by 6 bases, with 15 bases between the two germline ends. This CDR3 is CASSHSGSVDTQYF. CDR3 DNA sequence: TGTGCCAGCAGTCACTCAGGGTCCGTGGATACGCAGTATTTT.

This sequence joins TRBV19 and TRBJ2-1; tentative D call: TRBD1 (5 bases). The CDR3 is 14 residues long. CDR1 and CDR2 (germline): LNHDA, SQIVND (reference sequence). The ends were cut back, 2 bases at V and 6 bases at J, with 11 bases in the middle. Here the CDR3 reads CASSISGWSNEQFF. For the CDR3, the DNA is TGTGCCAGTAGTATATCAGGGTGGAGCAATGAGCAGTTCTTC. The variable domain in full, completed from reference TRBV19 and TRBJ2-1, reads DGGITQSPKYLFRKEGQNVTLSCEQNLNHDAMYWYRQDPGQGLRLIYYSQIVNDFQKGDIAEGYSVSREKKESFPLTVTSAQKNPTAFYLCASSISGWSNEQFFGPGTRLTVL.

V usage is TRBV4-1 and J usage is TRBJ2-7, with 10 bases that match TRBD1. CDR3 length equals 15 residues. With V trimmed by 6 bases and J by 6 bases, 11 bases remained unmatched. Germline assignment: CDR1 MGHRA and CDR2 YSYEKL. The CDR3 loop reads CASRAPGQGFGEQYF. The CDR3 nucleotides are TGCGCCAGCAGGGCGCCGGGACAGGGGTTCGGCGAGCAGTACTTC.

The J gene is TRBJ2-3, the V gene TRBV11-3; weak D call: TRBD1 (5 bases). The germline V gene encodes CDR1 SGHNT and CDR2 YENEEA. V was trimmed by 1 base and J by 2 bases, leaving 10 bases between them. This CDR3 region has 15 residues. The chain's CDR3 is CASSLGEGHTDTQYF. Written as DNA, the CDR3 is TGTGCCAGCAGCTTAGGAGAAGGACACACAGATACGCAGTATTTT.

V usage is TRBV7-6 and J usage is TRBJ1-3; D gene uncertain. The germline V gene has CDR1 SGHVS and CDR2 FNYEAQ. This CDR3 is built from 10 residues. V was shortened by 8 bases and J by 7 bases, with 6 bases between the two germline ends. The CDR3 sequence is CASAGNTIYF. The CDR3 DNA follows: TGTGCCAGCGCCGGGAACACCATATATTTT.

This chain links TRBV7-9 with TRBJ2-1; D perhaps matches TRBD2 (6 bases). This CDR3 contains 14 residues. The V end lost 8 bases, the J end lost 2 bases, and 13 bases lay between the germline ends. Per germline, CDR1 SEHNR and CDR2 FQNEAQ (reference sequence). CDR3 sequence: CASLWAGTYNEQFF. The CDR3 region has the DNA TGTGCCAGCCTTTGGGCGGGAACCTACAATGAGCAGTTCTTC.

The chain carries TRBV7-2 and TRBJ2-3, with TRBD2 identical over 8 bases. The CDR3 totals 16 residues. CDR1 is SGHTA and CDR2 is FQGNSA in the germline V gene. V lost 0 bases, J lost 2 bases, and 4 bases stayed unmatched. The CDR3 loop reads CASSLATSANTDTQYF. The CDR3 DNA follows: TGTGCCAGCAGCTTAGCGACTAGCGCTAACACAGATACGCAGTATTTT. Full variable domain (remainder filled in from reference TRBV7-2 and TRBJ2-3): GAGVSQSPSNKVTEKGKDVELRCDPISGHTALYWYRQSLGQGLEFLIYFQGNSAPDKSGLPSDRFSAERTGGSVSTLTIQRTQQEDSAVYLCASSLATSANTDTQYFGPGTRLTVL.

The chain employs TRBV4-3 and TRBJ2-1; perhaps TRBD2 as D (6 bases). CDR3 length equals 16 residues. CDR1 LGHNA and CDR2 YSLEER come from the germline V gene. Trimming removed 2 bases at V and 5 bases at J, with 16 bases between. The CDR3, as DNA: TGCGCCAGCAGCCAATGGGGCGGGATACTGGACAATGAGCAGTTCTTC. It is translated as CASSQWGGILDNEQFF.

The gene calls are TRBV19 and TRBJ2-7, with TRBD2 matching over 7 bases. With 6 bases clipped from V and 2 bases from J, the junction kept 7 bases outside the gene matches. The CDR3 loop spans 14 amino acids. Germline lookup yields CDR1 LNHDA and CDR2 SQIVND (reference sequence). The CDR3 loop reads CASSTGLGAYEQYF. The CDR3 DNA reads as TGTGCCAGTAGCACCGGACTAGGAGCCTACGAGCAGTACTTC. Based on the CDR3 plus reference TRBV19 and TRBJ2-7, the full variable domain is DGGITQSPKYLFRKEGQNVTLSCEQNLNHDAMYWYRQDPGQGLRLIYYSQIVNDFQKGDIAEGYSVSREKKESFPLTVTSAQKNPTAFYLCASSTGLGAYEQYFGPGTRLTVT.

The rearrangement uses TRBV7-9 and TRBJ2-7; D might be TRBD1 (6 bases). Trimming pared 5 bases from V and 0 bases from J, leaving 20 bases between. CDR1 and CDR2 (germline): SEHNR, FQNEAQ (reference sequence). CDR3 length: 17 residues. This chain's CDR3 is CASSAQWVGDTSYEQYF. CDR3 bases: TGTGCCAGCAGCGCCCAGTGGGTTGGGGACACCTCCTACGAGCAGTACTTC.

V usage is TRBV19 and J usage is TRBJ2-2, with 11 bases aligning to TRBD2. From germline, CDR1 is LNHDA and CDR2 SQIVND (reference sequence). V trimming: 3 bases; J trimming: 3 bases; junction bases outside the gene matches: 0. CDR3 length: 15 amino acids. CDR3 sequence reads: CASSMGLADTGELFF. The CDR3 nucleotides read TGTGCCAGTAGTATGGGACTAGCGGACACCGGGGAGCTGTTTTTT.

The J gene is TRBJ2-2, the V gene TRBV6-5; TRBD2 aligns across 8 bases. V shed 6 bases and J 6 bases; nucleotides not matched to a gene: 6. CDR1 is MNHEY and CDR2 is SVGAGI in the germline V gene. The CDR3 totals 14 residues. The CDR3 spells CASREREYSGELFF. CDR3 bases: TGTGCCAGCAGGGAGCGGGAGTATTCCGGGGAGCTGTTTTTT.

This sequence joins TRBV7-2 and TRBJ2-1, with D maybe TRBD2 (6 bases). With 5 bases removed from V and 12 bases from J, the gap between germline ends came to 17 bases. This CDR3 has 13 residues. In germline, CDR1 is SGHTA, CDR2 FQGNSA. The CDR3 sequence is CASSNIGVAVQFF. CDR3 DNA: TGTGCCAGCAGCAATATCGGGGTAGCGGTGCAGTTCTTC.

The chain is built from TRBV5-4 and TRBJ2-3; 8 positions match TRBD1. The V gene's germline CDR1 is SGHNT and CDR2 YYREEE (reference sequence). The J segment lost 2 bases and the V segment lost 4 bases, leaving 6 bases of the junction unmatched. The CDR3 spans 15 residues. The CDR3 DNA reads TGTGCCAGCAGCCGACCGGACAGGGACACAGATACGCAGTATTTT. This codes for CASSRPDRDTDTQYF.

This chain links TRBV11-2 with TRBJ1-1; D might be TRBD1 (5 bases). Germline CDR1 SGHAT, CDR2 FQNNGV. The V end lost 1 base, the J end lost 4 bases, and 10 bases lay between the germline ends. CDR3 length equals 14 residues. The CDR3 coding sequence is TGTGCCAGCAGCTTAGGGGCAGGGCCCACTGAAGCTTTCTTT. Translation: CASSLGAGPTEAFF. The whole variable domain, remainder taken from reference TRBV11-2 and TRBJ1-1, is EAGVAQSPRYKIIEKRQSVAFWCNPISGHATLYWYQQILGQGPKLLIQFQNNGVVDDSQLPKDRFSAERLKGVDSTLKIQPAKLEDSAVYLCASSLGAGPTEAFFGQGTRLTVV.

V gene TRBV6-1 combines with J gene TRBJ2-7; the D gene is possibly TRBD2 (6 bases). The CDR3 covers 13 residues. The germline V gene has CDR1 MNHNS and CDR2 SASEGT. The V and J ends lost 7 bases and 7 bases respectively, with 17 bases between them. The CDR3 is CASIYSGLREQYF. CDR3 bases: TGTGCCAGCATTTACAGCGGGCTTAGAGAGCAGTACTTC.